Given below is one TCR beta chain in context. Antigen: not known. This specimen belongs to a study of CD8 T cells in ankylosing spondylitis. General study findings and limits: Earlier reports found some motif variants in synovial fluid and blood in reactive arthritis. A motif in TCR beta, a set of 8 or 9 highly homologous variants, appeared characteristic of ankylosing spondylitis blood. Disease-associated clones were reportedly significantly overrepresented in matched ankylosing spondylitis synovial fluid.

The germline V gene encodes CDR1 LGHNA and CDR2 YNFKEQ. The V end was cut by 4 bases, the J end by 0 bases, with 16 bases between. This CDR3 spans 18 amino acids. Quantitative molecular-barcoded 5'-RACE generated the TCR beta libraries. TCRdb reprocessed the 5' RACE reads with MiXCR, giving one entry per CDR3 protein. The sample lists a few hundred thousand distinct CDR3 sequences; less than 9.5% were seen once. The sequenced sample consisted of blood, either unsorted or a sorted T cell fraction (not recorded which). This chain connects TRBV4-2 to TRBJ1-6, with D uncertain. This receptor was identified in a male donor with ankylosing spondylitis. CDR3 in amino acids: CASSPQATQVSYNSPLHF. As DNA, the CDR3 is TGTGCCAGCAGCCCGCAAGCCACCCAGGTCTCCTATAATTCACCCCTCCACTTT.